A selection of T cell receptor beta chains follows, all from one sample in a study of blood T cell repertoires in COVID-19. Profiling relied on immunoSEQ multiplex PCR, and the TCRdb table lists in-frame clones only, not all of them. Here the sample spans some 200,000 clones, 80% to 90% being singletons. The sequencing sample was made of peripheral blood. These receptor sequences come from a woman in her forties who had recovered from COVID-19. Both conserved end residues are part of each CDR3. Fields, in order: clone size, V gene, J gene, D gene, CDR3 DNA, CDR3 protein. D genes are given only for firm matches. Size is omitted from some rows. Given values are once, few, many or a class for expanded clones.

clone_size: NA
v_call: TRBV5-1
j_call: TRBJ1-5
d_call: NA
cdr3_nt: TGCGCCAGCAGCTTGGAAGGGGTCGGGAGGGGGCCCCAGCATTTT
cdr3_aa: CASSLEGVGRGPQHF

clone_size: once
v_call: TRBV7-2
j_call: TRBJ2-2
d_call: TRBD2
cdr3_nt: TGTGCCAGCAGCCCCGGACTAGCAGGGGAGCTGTTTTTT
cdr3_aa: CASSPGLAGELFF

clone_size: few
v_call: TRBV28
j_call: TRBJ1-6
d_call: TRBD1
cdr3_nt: TGTGCCAGCAGACCGACAGGGAGGAATTCACCCCTCCACTTT
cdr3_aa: CASRPTGRNSPLHF

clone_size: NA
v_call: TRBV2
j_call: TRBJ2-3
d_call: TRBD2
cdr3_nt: TGTGCCAGCAGGGCGGGACTATTCGCCGTAGGAGATACGCAGTATTTT
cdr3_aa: CASRAGLFAVGDTQYF

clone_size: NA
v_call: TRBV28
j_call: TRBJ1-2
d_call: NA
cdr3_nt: TGTGCCAGTACCGGGCCCAGGGTTGGCGGCTATGGCTACACCTTC
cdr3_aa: CASTGPRVGGYGYTF

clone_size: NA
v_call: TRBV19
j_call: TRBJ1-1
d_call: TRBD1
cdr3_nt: TGTGCCAGTAGTCCGGCGGGACAGATGCACACTGAAGCTTTCTTT
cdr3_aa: CASSPAGQMHTEAFF

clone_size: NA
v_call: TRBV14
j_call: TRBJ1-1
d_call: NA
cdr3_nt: TGTGCCAGCAGCAAGACAGGAATCATGAACACTGAAGCTTTCTTT
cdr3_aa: CASSKTGIMNTEAFF

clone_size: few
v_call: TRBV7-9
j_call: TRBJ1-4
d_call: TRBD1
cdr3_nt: TGTGCCAGCAGCTCCTCGGGACAGTACAATGAAAAACTGTTTTTT
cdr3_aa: CASSSSGQYNEKLFF

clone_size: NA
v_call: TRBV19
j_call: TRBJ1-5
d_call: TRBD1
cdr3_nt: TGTGCCAGTAGTATGACAGGGGGCGGACAGCCCCAGCATTTT
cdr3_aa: CASSMTGGGQPQHF

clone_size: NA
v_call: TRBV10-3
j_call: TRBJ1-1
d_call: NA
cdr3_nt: TGTGCCACCCGTCTACAGGGCCGTTCTGAAGCTTTCTTT
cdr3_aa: CATRLQGRSEAFF

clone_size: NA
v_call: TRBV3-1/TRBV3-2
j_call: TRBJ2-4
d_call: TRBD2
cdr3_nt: TGTGCCAGCAGCCCCCCCCCAGCGGGGGAGAGCATTCAGTACTTC
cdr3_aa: CASSPPPAGESIQYF

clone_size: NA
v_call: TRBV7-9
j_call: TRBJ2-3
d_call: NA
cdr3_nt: TGTGCCAGCAGCGTAGGACTTAGCACAGATACGCAGTATTTT
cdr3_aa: CASSVGLSTDTQYF

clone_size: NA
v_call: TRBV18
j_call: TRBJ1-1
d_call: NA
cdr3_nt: TGTGCCAGCTCACCTATGTACGGGGAGCTGAACACTGAAGCTTTCTTT
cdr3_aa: CASSPMYGELNTEAFF

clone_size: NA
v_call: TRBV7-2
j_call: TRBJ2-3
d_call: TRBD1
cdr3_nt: TGTGCCAGCAGCTTAGCCTTAGTTTTGGGGGGACAGGGGGCGCGAAGCACAGATACGCAGTATTTT
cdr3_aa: CASSLALVLGGQGARSTDTQYF

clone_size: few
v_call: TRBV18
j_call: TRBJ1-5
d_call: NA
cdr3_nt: TGTGCCAGCTCACCGGCGGGGTACGGCAATCAGCCCCAGCATTTT
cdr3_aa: CASSPAGYGNQPQHF